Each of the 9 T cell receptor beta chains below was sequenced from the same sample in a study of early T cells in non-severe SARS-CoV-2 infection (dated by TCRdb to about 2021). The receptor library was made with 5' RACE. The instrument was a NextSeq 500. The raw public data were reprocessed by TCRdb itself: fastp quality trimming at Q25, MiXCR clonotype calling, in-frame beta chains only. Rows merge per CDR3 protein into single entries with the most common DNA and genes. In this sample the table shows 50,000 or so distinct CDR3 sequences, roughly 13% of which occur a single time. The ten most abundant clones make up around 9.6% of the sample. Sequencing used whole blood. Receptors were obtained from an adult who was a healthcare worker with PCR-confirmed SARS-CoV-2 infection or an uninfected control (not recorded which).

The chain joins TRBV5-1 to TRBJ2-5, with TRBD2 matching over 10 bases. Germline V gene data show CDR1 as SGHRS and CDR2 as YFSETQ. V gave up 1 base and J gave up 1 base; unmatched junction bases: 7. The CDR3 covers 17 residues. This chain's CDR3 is CASSLQYGTSVQETQYF. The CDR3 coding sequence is TGCGCCAGCAGCTTGCAGTACGGGACTAGCGTCCAAGAGACCCAGTACTTC.

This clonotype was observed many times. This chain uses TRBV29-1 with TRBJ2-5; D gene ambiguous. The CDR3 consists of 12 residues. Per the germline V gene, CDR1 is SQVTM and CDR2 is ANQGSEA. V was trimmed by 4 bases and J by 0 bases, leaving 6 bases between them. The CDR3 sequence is CSVVGYQETQYF. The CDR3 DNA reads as TGCAGCGTTGTGGGATACCAAGAGACCCAGTACTTC.

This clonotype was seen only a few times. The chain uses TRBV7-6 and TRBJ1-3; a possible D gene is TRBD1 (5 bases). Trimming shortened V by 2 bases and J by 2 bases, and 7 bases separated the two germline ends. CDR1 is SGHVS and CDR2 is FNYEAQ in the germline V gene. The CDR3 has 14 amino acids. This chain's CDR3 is CASSLRGTGNTIYF. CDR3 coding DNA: TGTGCCAGCAGCTTAAGGGGAACTGGAAACACCATATATTTT.

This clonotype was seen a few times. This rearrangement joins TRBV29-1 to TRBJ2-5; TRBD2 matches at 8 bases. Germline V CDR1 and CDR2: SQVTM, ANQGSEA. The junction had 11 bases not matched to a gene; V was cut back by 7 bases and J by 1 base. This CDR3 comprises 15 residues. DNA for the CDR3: TGCAGCGCTATCCCCATCACTAGCGGCCAAGAGACCCAGTACTTC. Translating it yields CSAIPITSGQETQYF.

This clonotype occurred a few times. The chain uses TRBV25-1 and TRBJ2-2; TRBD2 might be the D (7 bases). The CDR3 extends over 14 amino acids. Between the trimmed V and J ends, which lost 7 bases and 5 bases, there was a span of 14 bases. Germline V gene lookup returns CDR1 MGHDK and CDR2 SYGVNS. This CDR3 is CASTPGGRTGELFF. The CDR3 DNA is TGTGCCAGCACCCCCGGGGGGCGGACCGGGGAGCTGTTTTTT.

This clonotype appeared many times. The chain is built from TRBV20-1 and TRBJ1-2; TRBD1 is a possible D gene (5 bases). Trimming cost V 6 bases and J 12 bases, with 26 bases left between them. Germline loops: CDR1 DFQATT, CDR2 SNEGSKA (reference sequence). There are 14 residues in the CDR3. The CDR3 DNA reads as TGCAGTGCGATAGCGAGAGGTCGGGGGTGGCTACACACCTTC. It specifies CSAIARGRGWLHTF.

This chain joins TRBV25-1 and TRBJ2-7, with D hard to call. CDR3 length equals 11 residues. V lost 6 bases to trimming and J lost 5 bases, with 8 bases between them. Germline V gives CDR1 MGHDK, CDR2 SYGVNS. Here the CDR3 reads CASRSNNEQYF. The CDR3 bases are TGTGCCAGCAGGAGCAATAACGAGCAGTACTTC.

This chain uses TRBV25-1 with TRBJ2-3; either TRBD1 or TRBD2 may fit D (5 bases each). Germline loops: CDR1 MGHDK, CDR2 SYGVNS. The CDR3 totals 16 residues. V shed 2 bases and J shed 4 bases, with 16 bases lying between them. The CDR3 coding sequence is TGTGCCAGCAGTGAACGTGCCACCCGGGGCGCAGATACGCAGTATTTT. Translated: CASSERATRGADTQYF.

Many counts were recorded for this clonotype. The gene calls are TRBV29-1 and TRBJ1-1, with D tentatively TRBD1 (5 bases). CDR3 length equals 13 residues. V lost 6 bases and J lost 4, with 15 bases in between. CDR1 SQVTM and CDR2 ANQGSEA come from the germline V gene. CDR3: CSVSTELFTEAFF. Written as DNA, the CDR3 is TGCAGCGTCTCGACAGAGCTGTTCACTGAAGCTTTCTTT.